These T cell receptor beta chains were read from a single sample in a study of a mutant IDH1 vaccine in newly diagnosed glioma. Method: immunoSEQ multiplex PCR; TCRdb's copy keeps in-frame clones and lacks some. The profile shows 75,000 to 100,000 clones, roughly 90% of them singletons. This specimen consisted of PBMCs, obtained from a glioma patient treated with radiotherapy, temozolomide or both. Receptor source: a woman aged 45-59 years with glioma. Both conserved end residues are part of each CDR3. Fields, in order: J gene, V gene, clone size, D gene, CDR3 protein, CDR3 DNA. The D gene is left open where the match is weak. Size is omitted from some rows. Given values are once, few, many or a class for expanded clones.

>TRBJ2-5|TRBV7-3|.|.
CASSFGLRVETQYF
TGTGCCAGCAGCTTCGGCCTGCGGGTAGAGACCCAGTACTTC
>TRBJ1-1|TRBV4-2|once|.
CASSQDERPVEAFF
TGTGCCAGCAGCCAAGATGAGCGGCCGGTTGAAGCTTTCTTT
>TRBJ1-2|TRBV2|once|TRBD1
CASQDRLYGYTF
TGTGCCAGCCAGGACAGGCTCTATGGCTACACCTTC
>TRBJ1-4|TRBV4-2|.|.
CASSLRTLGDEKLFF
TGTGCCAGCAGCCTTCGGACACTTGGCGATGAAAAACTGTTTTTT
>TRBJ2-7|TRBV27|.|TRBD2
CASSPKRGTSHSYEQYF
TGTGCCAGCAGCCCCAAAAGAGGGACTAGCCATTCCTACGAGCAGTACTTC
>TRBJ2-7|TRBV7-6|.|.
CASSLAESTGEQYF
TGTGCCAGCAGCTTAGCCGAGAGTACGGGCGAGCAGTACTTC
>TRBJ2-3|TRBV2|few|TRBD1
CATVRDSRTDTQYF
TGTGCCACCGTCCGGGACAGCCGCACAGATACGCAGTATTTT
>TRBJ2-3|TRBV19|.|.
CASSTLSRGKDTQYF
TGTGCCAGTAGTACTCTCAGTCGGGGTAAAGATACGCAGTATTTT
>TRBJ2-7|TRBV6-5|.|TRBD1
CASSSPGTGSGEQYF
TGTGCCAGCAGTTCTCCCGGGACAGGGTCGGGCGAGCAGTACTTC
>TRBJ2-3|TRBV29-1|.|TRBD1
CSVGGGVTDTQYF
TGCAGCGTTGGAGGGGGCGTCACAGATACGCAGTATTTT
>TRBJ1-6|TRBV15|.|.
CATSTSSGVNSPLHF
TGTGCCACCAGCACTTCCTCAGGGGTGAATTCACCCCTCCACTTT
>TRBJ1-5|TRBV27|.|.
CAGSSQGYPGNQPQHF
TGTGCCGGCAGTTCTCAGGGGTATCCCGGCAATCAGCCCCAGCATTTT
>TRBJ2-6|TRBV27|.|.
CASGRRIDSGANVLTF
TGTGCCAGCGGGAGACGGATCGACTCTGGGGCCAACGTCCTGACTTTC
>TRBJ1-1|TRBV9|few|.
CASSVGGQSVGAFF
TGTGCCAGCAGCGTAGGAGGACAGTCCGTGGGAGCTTTCTTT
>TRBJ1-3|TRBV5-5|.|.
CASSGNSGVGNTIYF
TGTGCCAGCAGCGGAAACTCAGGGGTCGGAAACACCATATATTTT
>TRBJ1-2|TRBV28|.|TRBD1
CASRLQGAGGYTF
TGTGCCAGCAGACTGCAGGGGGCCGGCGGCTACACCTTC
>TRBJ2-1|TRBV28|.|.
CASSLAGSASNEQFF
TGTGCCAGCAGTTTAGCGGGTAGCGCAAGCAATGAGCAGTTCTTC
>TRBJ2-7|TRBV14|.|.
CASSQGRYEQYF
TGTGCCAGCAGCCAGGGGCGCTACGAGCAGTACTTC
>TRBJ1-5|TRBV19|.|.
CASNWGGQPQHF
TGTGCCAGTAATTGGGGTGGGCAGCCCCAGCATTTT
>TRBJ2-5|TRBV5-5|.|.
CASSPGQTQETQYF
TGTGCCAGCAGCCCCGGACAGACCCAAGAGACCCAGTACTTC
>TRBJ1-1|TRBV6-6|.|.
CASSLGGETEAFF
TGTGCCAGCAGCCTCGGCGGCGAGACTGAAGCTTTCTTT
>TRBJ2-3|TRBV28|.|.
CASSLWGSDGDTQYF
TGTGCCAGCAGTTTATGGGGGAGTGATGGAGATACGCAGTATTTT
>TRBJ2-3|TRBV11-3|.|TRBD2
CASSSGLASTDTQYF
TGTGCCAGCAGCTCGGGACTAGCTAGCACAGATACGCAGTATTTT
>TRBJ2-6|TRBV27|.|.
CASNSGAGANVLTF
TGTGCCAGCAATTCAGGGGCCGGGGCCAACGTCCTGACTTTC
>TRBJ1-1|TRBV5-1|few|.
CASTPWGAITEAFF
TGCGCCAGCACCCCATGGGGGGCTATCACTGAAGCTTTCTTT
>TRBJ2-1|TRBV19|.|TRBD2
CASSIVDSGSYEQFF
TGTGCCAGTAGTATAGTCGATAGCGGGAGTTATGAGCAGTTCTTC
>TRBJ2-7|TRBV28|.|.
CASSQRRYEQYF
TGTGCCAGCAGTCAACGACGCTACGAGCAGTACTTC
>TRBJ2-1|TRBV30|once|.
CAWSAQRDNYNEQFF
TGTGCCTGGAGTGCACAGCGGGACAACTACAATGAGCAGTTCTTC
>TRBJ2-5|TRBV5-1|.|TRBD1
CASSFGGTGFETQYF
TGCGCCAGCAGCTTCGGTGGGACAGGGTTTGAGACCCAGTACTTC
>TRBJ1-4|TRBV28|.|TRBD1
CASSFMGTGAEKLFF
TGTGCCAGCAGTTTTATGGGGACAGGGGCTGAAAAACTGTTTTTT
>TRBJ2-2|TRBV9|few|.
CASSASFRTVTGELFF
TGTGCCAGCAGCGCGTCCTTTCGAACCGTCACCGGGGAGCTGTTTTTT
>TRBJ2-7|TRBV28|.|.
CASSLLRASYEQYF
TGTGCCAGCAGTTTATTACGGGCCTCCTACGAGCAGTACTTC
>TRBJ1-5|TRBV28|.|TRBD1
CASIGGQGASNQPQHF
TGTGCCAGCATTGGGGGACAGGGGGCGAGCAATCAGCCCCAGCATTTT
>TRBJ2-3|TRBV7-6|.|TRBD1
CASSLVTGGPTDTQYF
TGTGCCAGCAGCTTAGTGACAGGGGGCCCCACAGATACGCAGTATTTT
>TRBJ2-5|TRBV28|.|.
CASSLSLGPGETQYF
TGTGCCAGCAGTTTGTCCCTCGGCCCAGGAGAGACCCAGTACTTC
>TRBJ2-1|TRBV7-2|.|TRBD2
CASSRLAGGGNEQFF
TGTGCCAGCAGCCGGCTAGCGGGAGGAGGCAATGAGCAGTTCTTC
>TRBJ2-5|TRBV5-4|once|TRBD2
CASSLKTERGQETQYF
TGTGCCAGCAGCTTGAAGACTGAGCGGGGTCAAGAGACCCAGTACTTC
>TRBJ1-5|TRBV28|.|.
CASSPGGNSNQPQHF
TGTGCCAGCAGTCCCGGAGGTAATAGCAATCAGCCCCAGCATTTT
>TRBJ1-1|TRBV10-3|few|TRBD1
CAISESGTGGFNAEAFF
TGTGCCATCAGTGAGTCAGGGACAGGGGGATTCAACGCTGAAGCTTTCTTT
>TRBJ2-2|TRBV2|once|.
CASSPPRHTGELFF
TGTGCCAGCAGTCCACCCAGACACACCGGGGAGCTGTTTTTT
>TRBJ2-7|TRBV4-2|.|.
CASSASRLVSYEQYF
TGTGCCAGCAGCGCCTCCCGGCTAGTAAGCTACGAGCAGTACTTC
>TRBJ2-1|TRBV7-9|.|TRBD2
CASSPRTSGSSYNEQFF
TGTGCCAGCAGCCCGAGAACTAGCGGGAGTTCCTACAATGAGCAGTTCTTC
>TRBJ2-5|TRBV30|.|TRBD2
CAWRGAGGQETQYF
TGTGCCTGGCGCGGGGCGGGGGGCCAAGAGACCCAGTACTTC
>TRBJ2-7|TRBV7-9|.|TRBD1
CASSAYRGPVEEQYF
TGTGCCAGCAGCGCCTACAGGGGGCCCGTAGAAGAGCAGTACTTC
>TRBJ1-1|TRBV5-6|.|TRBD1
CASSLDRGNTEAFF
TGTGCCAGCAGCTTGGACAGGGGCAACACTGAAGCTTTCTTT
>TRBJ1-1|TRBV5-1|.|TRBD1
CASSSDRGSLEAFF
TGCGCCAGCAGCTCGGACAGGGGGTCCCTTGAAGCTTTCTTT
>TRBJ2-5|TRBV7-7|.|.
CASSLLASETQYF
TGTGCTAGCAGCTTATTAGCATCAGAGACCCAGTACTTC
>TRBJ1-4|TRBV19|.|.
CASTTILSTNEKLFF
TGTGCCAGTACCACTATTTTGTCTACTAATGAAAAACTGTTTTTT
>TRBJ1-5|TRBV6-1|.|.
CASSSDNNQPQHF
TGTGCCAGCAGTTCTGACAACAATCAGCCCCAGCATTTT
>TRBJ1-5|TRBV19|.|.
CASSIDMFGRPNNQPQHF
TGTGCCAGTAGTATAGATATGTTCGGCAGGCCCAACAATCAGCCCCAGCATTTT
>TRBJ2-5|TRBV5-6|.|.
CASSLRGETQYF
TGTGCCAGCAGCTTGAGGGGGGAGACCCAGTACTTC
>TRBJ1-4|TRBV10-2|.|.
CASSQREKLFF
TGCGCCAGCAGTCAACGTGAAAAACTGTTTTTT
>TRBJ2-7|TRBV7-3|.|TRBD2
CASSLTSGSYEQYF
TGTGCCAGCAGCTTGACTAGCGGGAGTTACGAGCAGTACTTC
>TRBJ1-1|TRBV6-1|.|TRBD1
CASSQPGQGTEAFF
TGTGCCAGCAGCCAACCGGGACAGGGCACTGAAGCTTTCTTT
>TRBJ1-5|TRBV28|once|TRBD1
CASSSQGAKRQPQHF
TGTGCCAGCAGTTCCCAGGGGGCCAAGAGGCAGCCCCAGCATTTT
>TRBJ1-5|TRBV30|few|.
CAWSSRAGVQNQPQHF
TGTGCCTGGAGTAGCAGGGCAGGGGTCCAAAATCAGCCCCAGCATTTT
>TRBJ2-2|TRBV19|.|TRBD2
CASSIATGLAGGYTGELFF
TGTGCCAGTAGTATAGCCACCGGACTAGCGGGAGGGTACACCGGGGAGCTGTTTTTT